The rows below give T cell receptor beta chains drawn from one sample of a study of T cells in Graves' hyperthyroidism and ophthalmopathy. Using its own MiXCR run on the multiplex PCR reads, TCRdb lists one record per CDR3 protein. The sample yields 550,000 to 700,000 distinct CDR3 sequences, about 15% seen once. Input material: blood. The receptors derive from a woman aged 40 to 55 with Graves' ophthalmopathy. CDR3s include the opening cysteine and the closing phenylalanine or tryptophan. D genes are given only for firm matches. Rows may omit the clone size; those that give it use once, few, many or a size class.

abundance: many
d_gene: -
j_gene: TRBJ1-1
v_gene: TRBV15
CDR3nt: TGTGCCACCAGCAGAGATCCCGGGGAAGGGGGAACTGAAGCTTTCTTT
CDR3aa: CATSRDPGEGGTEAFF

abundance: many
d_gene: TRBD1
j_gene: TRBJ1-5
v_gene: TRBV29-1
CDR3nt: TGCAGCGTCCAAGAAGGGGGCCAGCCCCAGCATTTT
CDR3aa: CSVQEGGQPQHF

abundance: many
d_gene: -
j_gene: TRBJ2-5
v_gene: TRBV20-1
CDR3nt: TGCAGTGCTAGGTCAGCTACCGGCCAAGAGACCCAGTACTTC
CDR3aa: CSARSATGQETQYF

abundance: many
d_gene: -
j_gene: TRBJ1-5
v_gene: TRBV28
CDR3nt: TGTGCCAGCAGTTTATGCGATAGGGGGTTGGAGAAGGGTCAGCCCCAGCATTTT
CDR3aa: CASSLCDRGLEKGQPQHF

abundance: many
d_gene: TRBD2
j_gene: TRBJ2-7
v_gene: TRBV20-1
CDR3nt: TGCAGTGCTAGAAGGAAAAGCGGGAGCTTCTTTCAATCCTACGAGCAGTACTTC
CDR3aa: CSARRKSGSFFQSYEQYF

abundance: many
d_gene: TRBD2
j_gene: TRBJ2-5
v_gene: TRBV12-3/TRBV12-4
CDR3nt: TGTGCCAGCAGTGAACTAGCGGGAGAAGAGACCCAGTACTTC
CDR3aa: CASSELAGEETQYF

abundance: -
d_gene: TRBD1
j_gene: TRBJ2-7
v_gene: TRBV5-1
CDR3nt: TGCGCCAGCGGCCCCGGGACAGCCTACGAGCAGTACTTC
CDR3aa: CASGPGTAYEQYF

abundance: many
d_gene: TRBD2
j_gene: TRBJ2-5
v_gene: TRBV2
CDR3nt: TGTGCCAGCAGCGGCACAGCGGGAGGGCAAGAGACCCAGTACTTC
CDR3aa: CASSGTAGGQETQYF

abundance: many
d_gene: -
j_gene: TRBJ1-4
v_gene: TRBV12-3/TRBV12-4
CDR3nt: TGTGCCAGTCAGGGGCTGGCTAATGAAAAACTGTTTTTT
CDR3aa: CASQGLANEKLFF

abundance: many
d_gene: TRBD1
j_gene: TRBJ1-2
v_gene: TRBV20-1
CDR3nt: TGCAGTGCTGTCGGACAGGCCGTTGGCTACACCTTC
CDR3aa: CSAVGQAVGYTF

abundance: many
d_gene: -
j_gene: TRBJ2-2
v_gene: TRBV19
CDR3nt: TGTGCCAGTACCGTATACACCGGGGAGCTGTTTTTT
CDR3aa: CASTVYTGELFF

abundance: many
d_gene: -
j_gene: TRBJ1-1
v_gene: TRBV10-3
CDR3nt: TGTGCCATCAGTCCCGGCATGGACACTGAAGCTTTCTTT
CDR3aa: CAISPGMDTEAFF

abundance: many
d_gene: -
j_gene: TRBJ1-6
v_gene: TRBV28
CDR3nt: TGTGCCAGCAGTTTCCCGGGACAAGGAGGATATTCACCCCTCCACTTT
CDR3aa: CASSFPGQGGYSPLHF

abundance: -
d_gene: -
j_gene: TRBJ2-2
v_gene: TRBV18
CDR3nt: TGTGCCAGCTCACGGGAACAGTTGGACACCGGGGAGCTGTTTTTT
CDR3aa: CASSREQLDTGELFF

abundance: -
d_gene: -
j_gene: TRBJ2-5
v_gene: TRBV11-2
CDR3nt: TGTGCCAGCAGCCCCGAACGGGGGTTGGCAGGGGCGAGAGAGACCCAGTACTTC
CDR3aa: CASSPERGLAGARETQYF

abundance: -
d_gene: -
j_gene: TRBJ1-3
v_gene: TRBV4-2
CDR3nt: TGTGCCAGCAGCCAAGGACTCGACTCTTCTGGAAACACCATATATTTT
CDR3aa: CASSQGLDSSGNTIYF

abundance: many
d_gene: TRBD1
j_gene: TRBJ1-2
v_gene: TRBV4-3
CDR3nt: TGCGCCAGCAGCCCGGGGGGACAGGCTAACTATGGCTACACCTTC
CDR3aa: CASSPGGQANYGYTF

abundance: many
d_gene: TRBD2
j_gene: TRBJ2-1
v_gene: TRBV6-1
CDR3nt: TGTGCCTCGAGGGACTACTACAATGAGCAGTTCTTC
CDR3aa: CASRDYYNEQFF

abundance: once
d_gene: TRBD2
j_gene: TRBJ2-7
v_gene: TRBV5-1
CDR3nt: TGCGCCAGCAGCTTGGTTGGGACTAGCGGCTACGAGCAGTACTTC
CDR3aa: CASSLVGTSGYEQYF

abundance: many
d_gene: -
j_gene: TRBJ2-4
v_gene: TRBV9
CDR3nt: TGTGCCAGCAGCGATCGACAGGACTTAGCCAAAAACATTCAGTACTTC
CDR3aa: CASSDRQDLAKNIQYF

abundance: -
d_gene: -
j_gene: TRBJ2-5
v_gene: TRBV28
CDR3nt: TGTGCCAGCAGTTACATATCGGGGACCCAGTACTTC
CDR3aa: CASSYISGTQYF

abundance: many
d_gene: TRBD1
j_gene: TRBJ2-7
v_gene: TRBV2
CDR3nt: TGTGCCAGCAGTCGGGGACAGGGGGGTGTGTACGAGCAGTACTTC
CDR3aa: CASSRGQGGVYEQYF

abundance: -
d_gene: -
j_gene: TRBJ2-7
v_gene: TRBV19
CDR3nt: TGTGCCAGTAGTCTTCGGTTTTTGCGGGTCGGTTCCTACGAGCAGTACTTC
CDR3aa: CASSLRFLRVGSYEQYF

abundance: many
d_gene: -
j_gene: TRBJ2-4
v_gene: TRBV14
CDR3nt: TGTGCCAGCAGCCAAAGTGCATACGGAAAAAACATTCAGTACTTC
CDR3aa: CASSQSAYGKNIQYF

abundance: few
d_gene: -
j_gene: TRBJ1-1
v_gene: TRBV29-1
CDR3nt: TGCAGCGCCCAGGGGCAGGGAAGTAACACTGAAGCTTTCTTT
CDR3aa: CSAQGQGSNTEAFF

abundance: many
d_gene: -
j_gene: TRBJ1-1
v_gene: TRBV19
CDR3nt: TGTGCCAGTAGACCCGACCGGTATACTGAAGCTTTCTTT
CDR3aa: CASRPDRYTEAFF

abundance: few
d_gene: -
j_gene: TRBJ1-2
v_gene: TRBV12-3/TRBV12-4
CDR3nt: TGTGCCAGCAGCCTCGGGGGGGAAGGCTATGGCTACACCTTC
CDR3aa: CASSLGGEGYGYTF

abundance: few
d_gene: -
j_gene: TRBJ1-2
v_gene: TRBV12-3/TRBV12-4
CDR3nt: TGTGCCAGCAGTTTACCGATTCACAGCTATGGCTACACCTTC
CDR3aa: CASSLPIHSYGYTF

abundance: -
d_gene: -
j_gene: TRBJ1-5
v_gene: TRBV30
CDR3nt: TGTGCCTGGAGTTATGGGGTGGATCAGCCCCAGCATTTT
CDR3aa: CAWSYGVDQPQHF

abundance: many
d_gene: -
j_gene: TRBJ2-2
v_gene: TRBV6-1
CDR3nt: TGTGCCAGCAGTATCGCGAACACCGGGGAGCTGTTTTTT
CDR3aa: CASSIANTGELFF

abundance: many
d_gene: -
j_gene: TRBJ1-1
v_gene: TRBV13
CDR3nt: TGTGCCAGCAGCTACAGGGACGCGACTGAAGCTTTCTTT
CDR3aa: CASSYRDATEAFF

abundance: -
d_gene: -
j_gene: TRBJ2-7
v_gene: TRBV5-1
CDR3nt: TGCGCCAGCAGCAACCAACAGGATATCTTCGACGAGCAGTACTTC
CDR3aa: CASSNQQDIFDEQYF

abundance: many
d_gene: TRBD2
j_gene: TRBJ2-7
v_gene: TRBV12-3/TRBV12-4
CDR3nt: TGTGCCAGCAGTTTTAGCGCTAGCGGCTACGAGCAGTACTTC
CDR3aa: CASSFSASGYEQYF

abundance: -
d_gene: -
j_gene: TRBJ1-5
v_gene: TRBV30
CDR3nt: TGTGCCTGGAGTGAAGGATTCAGCAATCAGCCCCAGCATTTT
CDR3aa: CAWSEGFSNQPQHF

abundance: -
d_gene: -
j_gene: TRBJ2-4
v_gene: TRBV4-3
CDR3nt: TGCGCCAGCAGCCAAGATGAGATAGCCAAAAACATTCAGTACTTC
CDR3aa: CASSQDEIAKNIQYF

abundance: few
d_gene: TRBD1
j_gene: TRBJ2-7
v_gene: TRBV12-5
CDR3nt: TGTGCTAGTGGACCCGGGACAGGGGCCCTCTACGAGCAGTACTTC
CDR3aa: CASGPGTGALYEQYF

abundance: few
d_gene: TRBD2
j_gene: TRBJ2-3
v_gene: TRBV4-2
CDR3nt: TGTGCCAGCAGCCAAGATGGACTAGCGGGGAGAGATACGCAGTATTTT
CDR3aa: CASSQDGLAGRDTQYF

abundance: many
d_gene: -
j_gene: TRBJ1-1
v_gene: TRBV29-1
CDR3nt: TGCAGCGTCCCCGGGACGGCGAACACTGAAGCTTTCTTT
CDR3aa: CSVPGTANTEAFF

abundance: many
d_gene: -
j_gene: TRBJ1-2
v_gene: TRBV19
CDR3nt: TGTGCCAGTGGACCCATTGAGAGGAATGGCGGCTACACCTTC
CDR3aa: CASGPIERNGGYTF

abundance: many
d_gene: TRBD1
j_gene: TRBJ1-2
v_gene: TRBV27
CDR3nt: TGTGCCAGCAGGACCAGGGGGCCTAACTATGGCTACACCTTC
CDR3aa: CASRTRGPNYGYTF

abundance: -
d_gene: -
j_gene: TRBJ1-5
v_gene: TRBV18
CDR3nt: TGTGCCAGCTCACCGGGGGGGACACATAGCAATCAGCCCCAGCATTTT
CDR3aa: CASSPGGTHSNQPQHF

abundance: many
d_gene: -
j_gene: TRBJ2-7
v_gene: TRBV7-9
CDR3nt: TGTGCCAGCAGCTTAGTTGGCAGGGGCTACGAGCAGTACTTC
CDR3aa: CASSLVGRGYEQYF

abundance: -
d_gene: TRBD1
j_gene: TRBJ2-7
v_gene: TRBV7-2
CDR3nt: TGTGCCAGCAGGCAGGACAGGGATCGCTACGAGCAGTACTTC
CDR3aa: CASRQDRDRYEQYF

abundance: -
d_gene: -
j_gene: TRBJ2-7
v_gene: TRBV12-3/TRBV12-4
CDR3nt: TGTGCCAGCAGCCCTCCTTGGAAAGAGCAGTACTTC
CDR3aa: CASSPPWKEQYF

abundance: many
d_gene: -
j_gene: TRBJ2-2
v_gene: TRBV2
CDR3nt: TGTGCTAGTGAAGTGGCCACCGGGGAGCTGTTTTTT
CDR3aa: CASEVATGELFF

abundance: -
d_gene: TRBD2
j_gene: TRBJ2-7
v_gene: TRBV20-1
CDR3nt: TGCAGTGGCCCGGGACTAGCGGGGTCCTACGAGCAGTACTTC
CDR3aa: CSGPGLAGSYEQYF

abundance: many
d_gene: TRBD2
j_gene: TRBJ2-5
v_gene: TRBV29-1
CDR3nt: TGCAGCGGGACTAGCGGCCAAGAGACCCAGTACTTC
CDR3aa: CSGTSGQETQYF

abundance: -
d_gene: -
j_gene: TRBJ1-6
v_gene: TRBV9
CDR3nt: TGTGCCAGCAGCGTAGCGTCAGGCTCACCCCTCCACTTT
CDR3aa: CASSVASGSPLHF

abundance: -
d_gene: -
j_gene: TRBJ2-7
v_gene: TRBV3-1
CDR3nt: TGTGCCAGCAGCCAAGGCGGTGATCTTTCCTACGAGCAGTGCTTC
CDR3aa: CASSQGGDLSYEQCF

abundance: -
d_gene: -
j_gene: TRBJ2-7
v_gene: TRBV28
CDR3nt: TGTGCCAGCAGTTCTCCACGGGAGAGCTACGAGCAGTACTTC
CDR3aa: CASSSPRESYEQYF

abundance: many
d_gene: -
j_gene: TRBJ1-1
v_gene: TRBV6-5
CDR3nt: TGTGCCAGCAGGGGGAACACGGACACTGAAGCTTTCTTT
CDR3aa: CASRGNTDTEAFF

abundance: many
d_gene: -
j_gene: TRBJ2-7
v_gene: TRBV12-3/TRBV12-4
CDR3nt: TGTGCCAGCAGTTTCTATCAGTACGAGCAGTACTTC
CDR3aa: CASSFYQYEQYF

abundance: -
d_gene: -
j_gene: TRBJ1-2
v_gene: TRBV4-2
CDR3nt: TGTGCCAGCAGCCAAGATCCCGGACAGAACTATGGCTACACCTTC
CDR3aa: CASSQDPGQNYGYTF

abundance: many
d_gene: TRBD1
j_gene: TRBJ1-5
v_gene: TRBV6-2/TRBV6-3
CDR3nt: TGTGCCAGCAGTCGACAGGGACGGGGCAATCAGCCCCAGCATTTT
CDR3aa: CASSRQGRGNQPQHF